The 18 T cell receptor beta chains presented below share a single source sample, sequenced in a study of CD8+CD57+ T cells in acquired aplastic anemia. Genomic DNA, the template, was used for profiling of the TCR beta VDJ and CDR3. One entry per CDR3 protein results from TCRdb running MiXCR on the reads. The data hold approximately 270,000 distinct CDR3 sequences, with approximately 57% observed a single time. Sequencing input: sorted CD4+, CD8+, or CD8+CD57+ T cells (not recorded which) from PBMCs. These receptors were collected from a human donor with severe aplastic anemia or a healthy control (not recorded which).

This clonotype was recorded at least ten times. The chain couples TRBV7-2 to TRBJ1-5; no firm D call. The CDR3 runs to 14 residues. Germline V gives CDR1 SGHTA, CDR2 FQGNSA. V was shortened by 0 bases and J by 4 bases, with 7 bases between the two germline ends. This chain's CDR3 is CASSLAPNNQPQHF. The CDR3 DNA reads TGTGCCAGCAGCTTAGCCCCGAATAATCAGCCCCAGCATTTT.

The genes are TRBV25-1 and TRBJ1-1; 7 bases are shared with TRBD1. This CDR3 contains 13 residues. J gave up 3 bases and V 8 bases, and 6 bases lay outside the gene matches. Germline V gene sequence: CDR1 MGHDK, CDR2 SYGVNS. CDR3 region: CASARQGYTEAFF. The CDR3 coding sequence is TGTGCCAGCGCAAGACAGGGATACACTGAAGCTTTCTTT.

To note about this clonotype: A clone one base away is much larger, so this may be a read error. The J gene is TRBJ1-2, the V gene TRBV3-1; D uncertain. Germline assignment: CDR1 LGHDT and CDR2 YNNKEL (reference sequence). V was cut by 0 bases and J by 13 bases, with 15 bases left in between. This CDR3 region has 13 residues. The chain's CDR3 is CASSQDERAQRTF. CDR3 sequence (DNA): TGTGCCAGCAGCCAAGACGAAAGGGCACAACGCACCTTC.

Ten or more counts support this clonotype. J is TRBJ2-5 and V is TRBV5-1; 8 positions agree with TRBD1. This CDR3 has 13 residues. Unmatched junction bases numbered 4, after V lost 4 bases and J lost 5 bases. Germline values: CDR1 SGHRS, CDR2 YFSETQ. In DNA form, the CDR3 reads TGCGCCAGCAGCACCAGGGGGCGGGAGACCCAGTACTTC. This sequence encodes CASSTRGRETQYF. The full variable domain, rest sourced from reference TRBV5-1 and TRBJ2-5, is KAGVTQTPRYLIKTRGQQVTLSCSPISGHRSVSWYQQTPGQGLQFLFEYFSETQRNKGNFPGRFSGRQFSNSRSEMNVSTLELGDSALYLCASSTRGRETQYFGPGTRLLVL.

The rearrangement joins TRBV5-1 to TRBJ1-1; D may be TRBD1 (6 bases). V was shortened by 2 bases and J by 11 bases, with 13 bases between the two germline ends. The CDR3 totals 12 residues. Germline V gene lookup returns CDR1 SGHRS and CDR2 YFSETQ. CDR3: CASSFGLGGAFF. The CDR3 DNA follows: TGCGCCAGCAGCTTCGGTTTGGGGGGCGCTTTCTTT.

CDR3 sequence reads: CATSERGVGEGDTQYF. The CDR3 DNA reads as TGTGCCACCAGTGAGCGAGGGGTGGGCGAGGGAGATACGCAGTATTTT. The chain employs TRBV24-1 and TRBJ2-3, with D possibly being TRBD1 or TRBD2 (5 bases each). This CDR3 comprises 16 residues. The germline V gene has CDR1 KGHDR and CDR2 SFDVKD. Between the trimmed V and J ends, which lost 4 bases and 5 bases, there was a span of 18 bases.

This clonotype was counted only a few times. The gene calls are TRBV6-4 and TRBJ1-2; D is perhaps TRBD1 (5 bases). This CDR3 has 15 residues. From germline, CDR1 is MRHNA and CDR2 SNTAGT. The ends were cut back, 6 bases at V and 4 bases at J, with 18 bases in the middle. CDR3 DNA sequence: TGTGCCAGCAGCCGGTCCCCGGGGGATCCCTATGGCTACACCTTC. It yields the protein CASSRSPGDPYGYTF.

This clonotype was recorded a few times. The chain is built from TRBV10-1 and TRBJ1-2; 10 bases agree with TRBD1. Germline CDR1 WNHNN, CDR2 SYGVQD (reference sequence). V lost 3 bases and J lost 10; bases outside the gene matches: 5. This CDR3 comprises 13 residues. The CDR3 coding sequence is TGCGCCAGCAGTGACAGGGGGACAGGGGTCTACACCTTC. Its translation: CASSDRGTGVYTF.

This chain's CDR3 is CAISKDSSYNEQFF. CDR3 sequence (DNA): TGTGCCATCAGTAAGGACAGCTCCTACAATGAGCAGTTCTTC. The V gene is TRBV10-3, the J gene TRBJ2-1, with D perhaps TRBD1 (6 bases). CDR1 and CDR2 from the germline V gene are ENHRY and SYGVKD. Trimming pared 5 bases from V and 0 bases from J, leaving 8 bases between. The CDR3 extends over 14 amino acids.

A note on this clonotype: Relative to the germline gene, one junction end is altered; a read error may explain this. The V gene is TRBV15, the J gene TRBJ2-2; possibly TRBD1 or TRBD2 for D (5 bases each). Germline V lookup: CDR1 LNHNV, CDR2 YYDKDF (reference sequence). The CDR3 spans 15 residues. CDR3 in DNA: TGTGCCACCAGCGTGGACACACGGAACACCGGGGAGCCGTTTTTT. This codes for CATSVDTRNTGEPFF.

This clonotype was observed once. The rearrangement links TRBV7-9 to TRBJ2-7; D tentatively fits TRBD1 or TRBD2 (6 bases each). Germline V lookup: CDR1 SEHNR, CDR2 FQNEAQ (reference sequence). This CDR3 region has 13 residues. Trimming removed 1 base from V and 6 bases from J, with 10 bases in between. The CDR3 coding sequence is TGTGCCAGCAGCTTAGTTTCGGGGGCCGAGCAGTACTTC. Its translation: CASSLVSGAEQYF.

This clonotype occurred many times. The gene calls are TRBV7-9 and TRBJ2-1; weak D call: TRBD1 (5 bases). The CDR3 extends over 17 amino acids. The V end lost 3 bases, the J end lost 10 bases, and 25 bases lay between the germline ends. The germline V gene encodes CDR1 SEHNR and CDR2 FQNEAQ (reference sequence). CDR3 protein: CASSLRQTPRTEKEQFF. DNA of the CDR3: TGTGCCAGCAGCTTGCGACAGACACCCCGGACCGAGAAAGAGCAGTTCTTC. Filled out from reference TRBV7-9 and TRBJ2-1, the complete variable domain reads DTGVSQNPRHKITKRGQNVTFRCDPISEHNRLYWYRQTLGQGPEFLTYFQNEAQLEKSRLLSDRFSAERPKGSFSTLEIQRTEQGDSAMYLCASSLRQTPRTEKEQFFGPGTRLTVL.

The J gene is TRBJ1-2, the V gene TRBV19; weak D call: TRBD1 (6 bases). In germline, CDR1 is LNHDA, CDR2 SQIVND (reference sequence). The V end lost 10 bases, the J end lost 6 bases, and 24 bases lay between the germline ends. The CDR3 consists of 15 residues. In DNA form, the CDR3 reads TGTGCCACGATGAGTCAGGGGATTATTCGTGATGGCTACACCTTC. This translates into CATMSQGIIRDGYTF.

This clonotype was observed a few times. V is TRBV20-1 and J is TRBJ2-1; 8 nucleotides align to TRBD2. The CDR3 contains 14 residues. Trimming at V came to 2 bases and at J to 7 bases, leaving 7 bases not matched to a gene. Per germline, CDR1 DFQATT and CDR2 SNEGSKA (reference sequence). This CDR3 reads CSARTGGPGNEQFF. The DNA of the CDR3 is TGCAGTGCTAGAACGGGGGGGCCAGGGAATGAGCAGTTCTTC.

The gene calls are TRBV3-1 and TRBJ1-6; unclear D gene. Trimming cost V 5 bases and J 14 bases, with 10 bases left between them. CDR1 is LGHDT and CDR2 is YNNKEL in the germline V gene (reference sequence). This CDR3 region has 11 residues. The CDR3: CASSSAEALHF. CDR3 DNA sequence: TGTGCCAGCAGCTCGGCCGAGGCCCTCCACTTT.

The chain links TRBV24-1 to TRBJ2-5; the D call may be TRBD1 or TRBD2 (5 bases each). V was cut by 1 base and J by 1 base, with 9 bases left in between. The CDR3 is 15 residues long. The germline V gene encodes CDR1 KGHDR and CDR2 SFDVKD. The CDR3 region has the DNA TGTGCCACCAGTGATTTTGGGGACGGCCAAGAGACCCAGTACTTC. Translated: CATSDFGDGQETQYF.

There are many counts of this clonotype. This chain links TRBV27 with TRBJ2-7; D is unresolved. Trimming removed 0 bases from V and 0 bases from J, with 6 bases in between. Germline assignment: CDR1 MNHEY and CDR2 SMNVEV (reference sequence). The CDR3 runs 14 residues. The CDR3 is CASSLSPYSYEQYF. The CDR3 DNA sequence: TGTGCCAGCAGTTTATCACCATACTCCTACGAGCAGTACTTC.

The chain uses TRBV29-1 and TRBJ2-3; D is uncertain. The CDR3 covers 14 residues. Trimming pared 0 bases from V and 3 bases from J, leaving 10 bases between. Germline values: CDR1 SQVTM, CDR2 ANQGSEA. CDR3 loop: CSVEDQRRTDTQYF. DNA for the CDR3: TGCAGCGTTGAAGATCAAAGGAGAACAGATACGCAGTATTTT.